Shown below are 5 T cell receptor delta chains from a single sample sequenced in a study of gamma-delta T cells after stem cell transplantation. TCRdb fed the RT-PCR reads into CATT to redo clone calling. In the table there are about 700 delta-chain clones, roughly 5% of which are singletons. Sequenced: gamma-delta T cells. The receptors come from a human donor. It is not recorded whose cells these are; they may come from a transplant donor.

This clone has more than one count but fewer than ten. The mismatch at residue 7 between this DNA's translation and the TCRdb protein of a much larger clone likely reflects a read error; the protein shown is translated from the DNA. The V call is TRDV1, the J call TRDJ1; TRDD3 matches 12 bases. The length of the CDR3 is 20 residues. V lost 2 bases and J lost 3; bases outside the gene matches: 16. Germline values: CDR1 TSWWSYY, CDR2 QGS. CDR3 loop: CALGETLGEYWGILSDKLIF. The CDR3 coding sequence is TGTGCTCTTGGGGAAACACTGGGGGAGTACTGGGGGATACTTTCCGATAAACTCATCTTT.

This clone is termed medium-sized. The germline gene is not matched at one end of the junction; a read error may be the cause. The V call is TRDV1, the J call TRDJ3; TRDD3 is a possible D gene (7 bases). CDR1 is TSWWSYY and CDR2 is QGS in the germline V gene. CDR3 length: 26 amino acids. DNA of the CDR3: TGTGCTCCTGGGGAACTGGGCTTCCTCGGCCTATTCCTCCCGGGAGGGGATACCTGGGACACCCGACAGATGTTTTTC. Amino acids: CAPGELGFLGLFLPGGDTWDTRQMFF.

This clone was seen a few times. The chain uses TRDV1 and TRDJ1, with 11 bases aligning to TRDD3. J lost 2 bases, V lost 2 bases, and 22 bases had no gene match. Germline loops: CDR1 TSWWSYY, CDR2 QGS. The CDR3 contains 22 residues. CDR3 DNA: TGTGCTCTTGGGGAAACAATGGGGGAGTACTGGGGGATAAAAGGGGGGACCGATAAACTCATCTTT. Translation gives CALGETMGEYWGIKGGTDKLIF.

Turning to this clone: A far larger clone differs by one base, so this is likely a read error. CDR3 protein: CALGLYPVRWGLYTDKLIF. The CDR3 coding sequence is TGTGCTCTTGGGCTCTATCCCGTGCGGTGGGGATTGTACACCGATAAACTCATCTTT. The rearrangement links TRDV1 to TRDJ1, with D tentatively TRDD3 (6 bases). Germline values: CDR1 TSWWSYY, CDR2 QGS. V gave up 5 bases and J gave up 0 bases, with 25 bases separating them. There are 19 residues in the CDR3.

This clone was picked up a small number of times. The chain combines TRDV2 with TRDJ3; TRDD3 matches 10 bases. J gave up 0 bases and V 3 bases, and 7 bases lay outside the gene matches. Germline CDR1 is GEAIGNYY and CDR2 is EKD. The CDR3 contains 19 residues. In DNA form, the CDR3 reads TGTGCCTGTGACGGTGGGGGATACCACAGCTCCTGGGACACCCGACAGATGTTTTTC. It encodes CACDGGGYHSSWDTRQMFF.